This T cell receptor beta chain originates from a study of shared clonotypes between healthy human individuals (dated by TCRdb to about 2020). Notes on the research overall: Three men and two women, aged 18 to 49 years, made up the cohort. Per donor, leukapheresis produced somewhere between about 0.94 and 10 billion PBMCs. To estimate repertoire size and how much clonotypes are shared between individuals, the study performed deep sequencing of blood TCR repertoires from a few healthy adults. For each donor, CD4 naive and CD4 memory were each run on three plates, CD8 naive on two plates, and CD8 memory on one plate. Different laboratories and diverse techniques were used to prepare libraries and sequence TCR repertoires, to increase sequencing depth and limit assay-specific biases.

The paper as a whole reports these results and caveats: Pairwise subsampling led to the expectation that sequencing depth would affect the degree of clonotype sharing among donors. Higher generation probabilities were observed for clonotypes shared by all four sorted-subset donors than for non-shared clonotypes. Because the study included a small number of donors, the genetic and exposure-history diversity represented was limited. Incomplete sequencing was indicated by rarefaction of sorted-subset datasets, despite the large sequencing depth. Larger estimated clonotype richness was generally found for naive subsets than for memory subsets. Sampling was restricted to blood, and TCR repertoires in tissues likely differ from the TCR repertoires found in blood. Sharing across four donors was observed for around 5% of naive CD4, 3% to 3.5% of naive CD8, over 2% of memory CD4, and approximately 0.41% of memory CD8 clonotypes.

Using the deep immunoSEQ assay, TCR CDR3 regions were amplified from genomic DNA by multiplex PCR. Genomic DNA extracted from each cell subset was distributed evenly over all wells of several immunoSEQ 96-well plates, and each plate served as one replicate. Each replicate PCR for sorted subsets received approximately 220 ng genomic DNA, equal to about 30,000 T cell genomes. Purified libraries were quantified with a Qubit 3.0 fluorometer, sized on a Bioanalyzer 2100, and re-quantified with the KAPA Library Quantification kit. Each immunoSEQ 96-well plate was sequenced on its own single-read 150-cycle Illumina NextSeq 550 flow cell. Processing in the source paper ran as follows. Because the immunoSEQ output included only junctional sequences and no quality scores, the filtering could not be the same as the filtering used for full-length reads. To assign V/J genes and CDR3, sequences were annotated against IMGT germline references using PyIR, a Python wrapper for IgBLAST v1.9. Reads were filtered out if the reads had weak V/J assignments (E-value above 1e-6), no CDR3, stop codons, out-of-frame junctions, or ambiguous translated residues. V3J clonotypes were defined as sequences sharing an identical inferred V gene, J gene, and CDR3 amino acid sequence. Percentage overlap between repertoires was calculated by dividing the number of shared unique clonotypes by the size of the smaller repertoire. Repertoire richness was assessed with RTK rarefaction, the Chao1 estimator, and Recon v2.1 estimates of unobserved clonotypes. For all TCRbeta clonotypes obtained by the gDNA method from four donors, generation probabilities were computed with OLGA. Not all clones reach the TCRdb copy of this immuneACCESS table, which keeps in-frame sequences only. Checked studies attribute under half of the gap to unresolved V genes and leave the rest unexplained. The V and J calls and the clone size are those of that table, but D and trimming were determined from the DNA. The sample table contains some 2 million clones; only one count was recorded for approximately 94% of them. Of the sample, roughly 1% is held by the ten largest clones.

Turning to this clone: There is no known antigen for this receptor. Per-nucleotide qualities are absent, and no much larger clonotype sits a single base away.

The CDR3 measures 15 amino acids from cysteine to phenylalanine. The entry retains the CDR3 DNA only, 45 bases that are in frame from base 1. Taken from the germline V gene (reference sequence), the CDR1 and CDR2 loops are SGHNT and YYREEE. Deletion took 1 base off V and 2 bases off J, with a span of 13 bases between the germline ends. CD8 naive samples were obtained by positive selection for CCR7 among CD45RO-negative cells, yielding a CD45RA+CCR7+ population from which TemRA cells were excluded. The donors were healthy, HIV-negative adults who had no recently reported acute infections or vaccinations. All donors were Caucasian adults living in Nashville, Tennessee, USA. After blood collection by leukapheresis, PBMCs were isolated using Ficoll-Histopaque density gradient centrifugation and then cryopreserved in the vapor phase of liquid nitrogen. Analytical flow cytometry was used to check the purity and quantity of each magnetically sorted T cell population. Genomic DNA was isolated from each sorted fraction and quantified by UV absorbance on a Nanodrop 2000c.

Rearrangement joined TRBV5-4 to TRBJ2-7; the D gene is unclear. Specimen: naive CD8+ T cells sorted from blood. In the paper's terms, the cell subset or site label means: CD45RA+CCR7+. The receptor comes from a man between 18 and 29 years old in good health. For the CDR3, the sequence is CASSLHKDGAYEQYF. The DNA is as follows: TGTGCCAGCAGCTTGCATAAGGACGGTGCCTACGAGCAGTACTTC.